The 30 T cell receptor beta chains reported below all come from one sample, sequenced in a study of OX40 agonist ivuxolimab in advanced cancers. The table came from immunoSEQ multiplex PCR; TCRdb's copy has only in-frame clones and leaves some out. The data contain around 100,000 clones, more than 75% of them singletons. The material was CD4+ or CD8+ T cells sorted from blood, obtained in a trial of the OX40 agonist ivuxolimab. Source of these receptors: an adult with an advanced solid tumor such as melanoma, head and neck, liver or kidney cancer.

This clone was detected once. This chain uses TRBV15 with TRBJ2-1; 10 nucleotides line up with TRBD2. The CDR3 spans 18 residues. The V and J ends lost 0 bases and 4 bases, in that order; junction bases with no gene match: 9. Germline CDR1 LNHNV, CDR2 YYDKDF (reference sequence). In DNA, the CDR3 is TGTGCCACCAGCAGAGAGAGCGGGAGGGTGGTGGGTTACAATGAGCAGTTCTTC. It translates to CATSRESGRVVGYNEQFF.

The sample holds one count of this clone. Here the CDR3 DNA reads TGTGCCAGCAGTTCCGGGACAGGGGGTTCACCCCTCCACTTT. It codes for CASSSGTGGSPLHF. The chain has TRBV6-4 and TRBJ1-6, with TRBD1 matching 11 bases. The germline V gene has CDR1 MRHNA and CDR2 SNTAGT. Losses at the gene ends were 5 bases for V and 9 bases for J; bases not matched to a gene: 3. CDR3 length equals 14 residues.

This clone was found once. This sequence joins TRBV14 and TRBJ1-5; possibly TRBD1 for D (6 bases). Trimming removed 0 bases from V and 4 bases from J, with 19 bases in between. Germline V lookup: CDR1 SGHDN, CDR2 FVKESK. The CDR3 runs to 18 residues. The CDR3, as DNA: TGTGCCAGCAGCCAAGAGGCCCCCAGGGGCTCTTCTAATCAGCCCCAGCATTTT. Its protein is CASSQEAPRGSSNQPQHF.

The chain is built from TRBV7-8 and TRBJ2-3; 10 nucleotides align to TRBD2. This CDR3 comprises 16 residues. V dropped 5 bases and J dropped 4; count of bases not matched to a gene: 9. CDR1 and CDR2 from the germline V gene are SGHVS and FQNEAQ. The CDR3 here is CASSLLGLAMADTQYF. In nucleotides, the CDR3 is TGTGCCAGCAGCCTCCTGGGACTAGCGATGGCAGATACGCAGTATTTT.

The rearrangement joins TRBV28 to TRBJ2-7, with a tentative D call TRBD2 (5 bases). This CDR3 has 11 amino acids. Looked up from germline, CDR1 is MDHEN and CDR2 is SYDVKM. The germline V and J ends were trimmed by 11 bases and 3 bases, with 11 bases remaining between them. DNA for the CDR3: TGTGCCTCAATCGGGGACTACGAGCAGTACTTC. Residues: CASIGDYEQYF.

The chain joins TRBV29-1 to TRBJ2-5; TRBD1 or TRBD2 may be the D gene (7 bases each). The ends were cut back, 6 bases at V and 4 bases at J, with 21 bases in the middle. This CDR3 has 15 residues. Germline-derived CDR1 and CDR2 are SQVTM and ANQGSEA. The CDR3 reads CSVPASGGAGETQYF. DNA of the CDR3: TGCAGCGTGCCCGCGTCAGGGGGGGCCGGAGAGACCCAGTACTTC.

The CDR3 DNA reads TGTGCCAGCAGTGGACTAGCGGGAGGAGGCACAGATACGCAGTATTTT. Amino acids: CASSGLAGGGTDTQYF. This chain connects TRBV6-4 to TRBJ2-3; 13 nucleotides match TRBD2. J gave up 1 base and V 4 bases, and 2 bases lay outside the gene matches. The CDR3 loop spans 16 amino acids. The germline V gene has CDR1 MRHNA and CDR2 SNTAGT.

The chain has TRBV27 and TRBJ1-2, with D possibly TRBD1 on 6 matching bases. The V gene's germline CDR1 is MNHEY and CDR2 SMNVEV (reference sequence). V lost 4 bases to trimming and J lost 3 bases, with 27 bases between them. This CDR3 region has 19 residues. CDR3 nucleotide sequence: TGTGCCAGCAGTTCTATAATCGGACAGACTAAGGGAGGCTACTATGGCTACACCTTC. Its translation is CASSSIIGQTKGGYYGYTF.

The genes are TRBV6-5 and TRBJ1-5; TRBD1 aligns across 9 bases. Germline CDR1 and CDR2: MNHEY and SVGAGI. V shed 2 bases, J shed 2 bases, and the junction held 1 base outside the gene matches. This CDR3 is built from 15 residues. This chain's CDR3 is CASSYTGGGNQPQHF. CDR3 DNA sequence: TGTGCCAGCAGTTACACAGGGGGCGGCAATCAGCCCCAGCATTTT.

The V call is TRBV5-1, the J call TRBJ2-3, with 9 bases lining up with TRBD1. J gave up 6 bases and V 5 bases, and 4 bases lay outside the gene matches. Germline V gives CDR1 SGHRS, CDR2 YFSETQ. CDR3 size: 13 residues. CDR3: CASSTGGADTQYF. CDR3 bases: TGCGCCAGCAGTACAGGGGGCGCGGATACGCAGTATTTT.

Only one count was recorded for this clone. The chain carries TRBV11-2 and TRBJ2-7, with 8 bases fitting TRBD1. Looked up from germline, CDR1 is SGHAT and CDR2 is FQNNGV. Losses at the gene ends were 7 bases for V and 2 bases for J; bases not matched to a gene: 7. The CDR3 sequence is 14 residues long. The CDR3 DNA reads TGTGCCAGCACTCCCGGACAGGGCACCTACGAGCAGTACTTC. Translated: CASTPGQGTYEQYF.

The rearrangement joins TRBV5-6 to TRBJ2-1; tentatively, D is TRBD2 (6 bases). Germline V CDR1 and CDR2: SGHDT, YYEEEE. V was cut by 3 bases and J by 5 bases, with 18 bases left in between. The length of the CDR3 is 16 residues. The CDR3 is CASSSRTGGTHNEQFF. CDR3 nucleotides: TGTGCCAGCAGCTCCCGGACTGGGGGGACGCACAATGAGCAGTTCTTC.

The CDR3 region is CASSLVRPGFGETQYF. In nucleotides, the CDR3 is TGTGCCAGCAGCTTAGTTAGGCCAGGATTTGGGGAGACCCAGTACTTC. J is TRBJ2-5 and V is TRBV7-8; D remains unclear. V lost 1 base to trimming and J lost 5 bases, with 17 bases between them. The CDR3 spans 16 residues. Germline-derived CDR1 and CDR2 are SGHVS and FQNEAQ.

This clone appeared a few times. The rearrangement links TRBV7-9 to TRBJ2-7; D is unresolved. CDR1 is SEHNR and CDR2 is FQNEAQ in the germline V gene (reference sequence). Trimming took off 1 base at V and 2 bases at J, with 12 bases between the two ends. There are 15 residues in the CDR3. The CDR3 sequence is CASSLDVLRPYEQYF. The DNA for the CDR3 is TGTGCCAGCAGCTTAGACGTGTTGCGGCCCTACGAGCAGTACTTC.

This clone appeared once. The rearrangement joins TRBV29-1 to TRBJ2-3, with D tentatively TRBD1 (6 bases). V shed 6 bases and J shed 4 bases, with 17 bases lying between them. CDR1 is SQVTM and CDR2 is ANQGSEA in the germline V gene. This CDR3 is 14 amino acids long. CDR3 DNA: TGCAGCGTGTCGCAGGGGCTTCTAGCAGATACGCAGTATTTT. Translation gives CSVSQGLLADTQYF.

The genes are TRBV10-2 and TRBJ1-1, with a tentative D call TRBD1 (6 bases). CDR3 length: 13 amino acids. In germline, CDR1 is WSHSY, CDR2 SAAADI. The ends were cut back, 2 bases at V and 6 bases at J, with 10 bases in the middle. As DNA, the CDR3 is TGCGCCAGCAGTGAGATTAAGGGGGCTGAAGCTTTCTTT. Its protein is CASSEIKGAEAFF.

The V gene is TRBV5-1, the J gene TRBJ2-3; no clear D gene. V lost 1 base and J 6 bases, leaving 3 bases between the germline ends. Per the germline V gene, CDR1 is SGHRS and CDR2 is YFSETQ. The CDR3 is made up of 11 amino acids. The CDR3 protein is CASSLMDTQYF. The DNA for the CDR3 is TGCGCCAGCAGCTTGATGGATACGCAGTATTTT. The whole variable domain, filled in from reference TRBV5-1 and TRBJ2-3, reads KAGVTQTPRYLIKTRGQQVTLSCSPISGHRSVSWYQQTPGQGLQFLFEYFSETQRNKGNFPGRFSGRQFSNSRSEMNVSTLELGDSALYLCASSLMDTQYFGPGTRLTVL.

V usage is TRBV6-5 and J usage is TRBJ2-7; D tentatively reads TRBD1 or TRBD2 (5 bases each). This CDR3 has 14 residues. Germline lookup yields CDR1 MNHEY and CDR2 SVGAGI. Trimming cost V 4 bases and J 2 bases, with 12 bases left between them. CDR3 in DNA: TGTGCCAGCAGTTTTGGGACGGGTCCCTACGAGCAGTACTTC. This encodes CASSFGTGPYEQYF.

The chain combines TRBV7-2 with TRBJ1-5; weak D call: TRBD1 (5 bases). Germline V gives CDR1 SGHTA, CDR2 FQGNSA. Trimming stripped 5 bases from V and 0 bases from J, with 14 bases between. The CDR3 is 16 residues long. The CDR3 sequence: CASSGAGGISNQPQHF. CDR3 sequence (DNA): TGTGCCAGCAGCGGGGCGGGGGGGATTAGCAATCAGCCCCAGCATTTT.

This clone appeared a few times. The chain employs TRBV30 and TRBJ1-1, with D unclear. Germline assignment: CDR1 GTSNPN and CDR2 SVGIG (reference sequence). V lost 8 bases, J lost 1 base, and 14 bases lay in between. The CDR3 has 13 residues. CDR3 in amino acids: CARRVDSNTEAFF. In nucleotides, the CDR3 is TGTGCCCGGCGAGTGGATTCGAACACTGAAGCTTTCTTT. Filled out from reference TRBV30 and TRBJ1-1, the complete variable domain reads SQTIHQWPATLVQPVGSPLSLECTVEGTSNPNLYWYRQAAGRGLQLLFYSVGIGQISSEVPQNLSASRPQDRQFILSSKKLLLSDSGFYLCARRVDSNTEAFFGQGTRLTVV.

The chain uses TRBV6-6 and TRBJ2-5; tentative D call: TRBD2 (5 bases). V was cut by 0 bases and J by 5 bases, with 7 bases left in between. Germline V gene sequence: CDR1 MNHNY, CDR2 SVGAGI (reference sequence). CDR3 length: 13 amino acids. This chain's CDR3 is CASSYSTGETQYF. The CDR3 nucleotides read TGTGCCAGCAGTTACTCGACGGGGGAGACCCAGTACTTC.

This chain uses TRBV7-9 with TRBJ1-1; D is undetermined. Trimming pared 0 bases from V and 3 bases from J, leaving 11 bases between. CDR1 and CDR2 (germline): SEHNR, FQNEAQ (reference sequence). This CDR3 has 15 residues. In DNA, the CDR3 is TGTGCCAGCAGCTTAGCCGGTCAGAGGGACACTGAAGCTTTCTTT. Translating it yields CASSLAGQRDTEAFF.

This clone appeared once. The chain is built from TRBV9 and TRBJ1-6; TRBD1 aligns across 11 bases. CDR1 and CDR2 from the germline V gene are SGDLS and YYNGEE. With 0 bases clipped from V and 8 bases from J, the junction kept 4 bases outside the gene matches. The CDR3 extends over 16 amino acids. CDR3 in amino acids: CASSVDRDRGDSPLHF. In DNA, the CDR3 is TGTGCCAGCAGCGTAGATAGGGACAGGGGGGATTCACCCCTCCACTTT. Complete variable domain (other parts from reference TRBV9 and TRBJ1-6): DSGVTQTPKHLITATGQRVTLRCSPRSGDLSVYWYQQSLDQGLQFLIQYYNGEERAKGNILERFSAQQFPDLHSELNLSSLELGDSALYFCASSVDRDRGDSPLHFGNGTRLTVT.

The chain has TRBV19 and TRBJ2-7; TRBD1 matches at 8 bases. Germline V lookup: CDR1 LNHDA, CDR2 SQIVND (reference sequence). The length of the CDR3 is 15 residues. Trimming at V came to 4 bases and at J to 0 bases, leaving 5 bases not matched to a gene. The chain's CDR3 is CASSRRTGRSYEQYF. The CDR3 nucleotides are TGTGCCAGTAGTAGACGGACAGGGCGCTCCTACGAGCAGTACTTC. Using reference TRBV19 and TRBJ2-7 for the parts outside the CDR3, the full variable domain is DGGITQSPKYLFRKEGQNVTLSCEQNLNHDAMYWYRQDPGQGLRLIYYSQIVNDFQKGDIAEGYSVSREKKESFPLTVTSAQKNPTAFYLCASSRRTGRSYEQYFGPGTRLTVT.

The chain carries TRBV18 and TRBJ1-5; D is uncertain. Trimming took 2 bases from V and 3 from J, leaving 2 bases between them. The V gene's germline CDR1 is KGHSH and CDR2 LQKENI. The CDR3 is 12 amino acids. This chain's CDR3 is CASSPSNQPQHF. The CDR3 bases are TGTGCCAGCTCACCATCCAATCAGCCCCAGCATTTT.

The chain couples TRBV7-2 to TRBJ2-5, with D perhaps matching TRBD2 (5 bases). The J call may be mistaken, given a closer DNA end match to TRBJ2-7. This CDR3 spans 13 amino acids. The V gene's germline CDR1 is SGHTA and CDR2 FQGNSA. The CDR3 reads CASSSAAGGEQYF. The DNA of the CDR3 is TGTGCCAGCAGCTCCGCGGCGGGCGGCGAGCAGTACTTC.

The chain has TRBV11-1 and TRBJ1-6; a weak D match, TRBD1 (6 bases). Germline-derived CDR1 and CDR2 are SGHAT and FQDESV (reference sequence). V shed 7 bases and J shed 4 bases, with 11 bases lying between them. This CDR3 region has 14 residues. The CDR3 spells CASTPGDYNSPLHF. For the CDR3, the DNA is TGTGCCAGCACTCCAGGGGATTATAATTCACCCCTCCACTTT.

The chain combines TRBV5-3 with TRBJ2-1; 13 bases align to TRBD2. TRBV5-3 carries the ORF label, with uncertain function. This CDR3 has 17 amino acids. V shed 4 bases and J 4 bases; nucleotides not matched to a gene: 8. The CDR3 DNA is TGTGCCAGAAGCCGTGGACTAGCGGGAGCCGAATACAATGAGCAGTTCTTC. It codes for CARSRGLAGAEYNEQFF.

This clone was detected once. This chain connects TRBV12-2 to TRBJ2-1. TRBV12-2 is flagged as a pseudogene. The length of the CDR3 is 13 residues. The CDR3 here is CASRLAGYNEQFF. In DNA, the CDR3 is TGTGCAAGTCGCTTAGCTGGGTACAATGAGCAGTTCTTC.

The CDR3 DNA reads TGTGCCAGCAGTCCCCAACTCTTGAGCTCCTACGAGCAGTACTTC. Amino acids: CASSPQLLSSYEQYF. The chain combines TRBV28 with TRBJ2-7; D uncertain. V lost 5 bases, J lost 0 bases, and 14 bases lay in between. Germline V gives CDR1 MDHEN, CDR2 SYDVKM. The CDR3 runs 15 residues.